This TCR beta chain is drawn from a study of blood T cells in healthy people across ages. Study-level findings and limits: Long-lived donors carried more naive CD4+ cells and greater diversity than aged donors.

V lost 6 bases to trimming and J lost 4 bases, with 14 bases between them. From germline, CDR1 is MDHEN and CDR2 SYDVKM. The length of the CDR3 is 14 residues. Samples each yielded at least 6 micrograms of total RNA. A note on this clonotype: The antigen is not known.

Next came a second PCR, run for about 6 to 12 cycles, which used a sample-barcoded 5' primer along with a J-beta primer mix. TCRdb re-analysed the 5' RACE reads in MiXCR, keeping a single row per CDR3 protein. The sample includes about 580,000 distinct CDR3 sequences, 40% to 50% of them seen just once. This rearrangement joins TRBV28 to TRBJ2-3, with D hard to call. The sequenced sample was blood. The TCR comes from a man of 80 years or more in good health. The CDR3 bases are TGTGCCAGCAGCCGTATCTGGTCGGCAGATACGCAGTATTTT. As protein: CASSRIWSADTQYF.